The clone carrying this TCR beta chain was seen more than once but under ten times. Antigen unknown. These data come from a study of T cells in Graves' hyperthyroidism and ophthalmopathy. CDR1 and CDR2 from the germline V gene are MNHEY and SMNVEV (reference sequence). The CDR3 consists of 18 residues. V was cut by 2 bases and J by 0 bases, with 17 bases left in between. The TCR beta CDR3 regions underwent amplification using RNA transcripts as the source. During a first-round RT-PCR of the TCR CDR3, the HTBI primer set was used. TCRdb fed the multiplex PCR reads into MiXCR, producing one record per CDR3 protein. The data show a few hundred thousand distinct CDR3 sequences, approximately 23% seen once. Study-level points and caveats: Blood shared most expanded thyroid clonotypes above 0.001.

The receptor was derived from a man under 40 with Graves' ophthalmopathy. This rearrangement joins TRBV27 to TRBJ1-5, with D possibly being TRBD1 (6 bases). Sequencing was performed on blood. The CDR3 reads CASSLSGGAGYSNQPQHF. CDR3 DNA sequence: TGTGCCAGCAGTTTAAGCGGGGGGGCTGGGTATAGCAATCAGCCCCAGCATTTT.